This TCR beta chain was recorded in a study of early T cells in non-severe SARS-CoV-2 infection. Individual cDNA molecules received unique molecular identifiers during library preparation. TCRdb re-called the 5' RACE reads with MiXCR, one entry per CDR3 protein. Found here are 100,000 to 120,000 distinct CDR3 sequences, 10% to 15% of them singletons; the top ten hold around 3.7%. The V end lost 5 bases, the J end lost 2 bases, and 12 bases lay between the germline ends. Per germline, CDR1 SGHDT and CDR2 YYEEEE. CDR3 length: 14 amino acids. This clonotype was seen a few times. This receptor was obtained from an adult who was a healthcare worker with PCR-confirmed SARS-CoV-2 infection or an uninfected control (not recorded which). The starting material was whole blood, obtained at baseline. The chain is built from TRBV5-6 and TRBJ2-3; no clear D. As DNA, the CDR3 is TGTGCCAGCAGTCCGACTCGTCACACAGATACGCAGTATTTT. This encodes CASSPTRHTDTQYF.